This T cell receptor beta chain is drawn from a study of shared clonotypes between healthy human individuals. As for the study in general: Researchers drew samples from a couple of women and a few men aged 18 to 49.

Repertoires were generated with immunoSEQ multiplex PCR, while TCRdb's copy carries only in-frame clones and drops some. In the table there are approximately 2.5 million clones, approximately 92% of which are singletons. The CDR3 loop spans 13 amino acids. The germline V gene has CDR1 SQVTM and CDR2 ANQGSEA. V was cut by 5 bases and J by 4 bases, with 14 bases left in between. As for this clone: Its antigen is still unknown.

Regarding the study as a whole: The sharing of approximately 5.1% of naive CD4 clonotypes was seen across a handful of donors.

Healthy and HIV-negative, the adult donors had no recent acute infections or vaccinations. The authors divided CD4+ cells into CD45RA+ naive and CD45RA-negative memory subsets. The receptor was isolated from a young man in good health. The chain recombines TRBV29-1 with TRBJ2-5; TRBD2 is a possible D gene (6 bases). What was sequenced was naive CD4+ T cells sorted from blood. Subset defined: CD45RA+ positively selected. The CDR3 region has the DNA TGCAGCGTTTGGTCGGGGGACGGAGAGACCCAGTACTTC. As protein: CSVWSGDGETQYF.